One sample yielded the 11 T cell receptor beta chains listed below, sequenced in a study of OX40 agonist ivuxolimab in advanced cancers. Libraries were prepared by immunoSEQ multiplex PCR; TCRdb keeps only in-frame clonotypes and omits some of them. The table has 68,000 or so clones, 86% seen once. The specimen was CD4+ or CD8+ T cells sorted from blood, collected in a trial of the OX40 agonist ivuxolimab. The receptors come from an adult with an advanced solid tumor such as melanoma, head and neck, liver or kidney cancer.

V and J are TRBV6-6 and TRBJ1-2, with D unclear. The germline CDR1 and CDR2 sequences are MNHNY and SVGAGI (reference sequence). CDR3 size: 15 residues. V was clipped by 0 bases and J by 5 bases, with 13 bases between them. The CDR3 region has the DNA TGTGCCAGCAGTTACTCCTGGGCCGCCGGATATGGCTACACCTTC. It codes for CASSYSWAAGYGYTF.

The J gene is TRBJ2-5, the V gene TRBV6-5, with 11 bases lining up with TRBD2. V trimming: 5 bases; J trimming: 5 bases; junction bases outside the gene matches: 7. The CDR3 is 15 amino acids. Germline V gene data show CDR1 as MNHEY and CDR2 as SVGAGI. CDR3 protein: CASSPLAGGWETQYF. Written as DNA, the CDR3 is TGTGCCAGCAGTCCGCTAGCGGGAGGTTGGGAGACCCAGTACTTC.

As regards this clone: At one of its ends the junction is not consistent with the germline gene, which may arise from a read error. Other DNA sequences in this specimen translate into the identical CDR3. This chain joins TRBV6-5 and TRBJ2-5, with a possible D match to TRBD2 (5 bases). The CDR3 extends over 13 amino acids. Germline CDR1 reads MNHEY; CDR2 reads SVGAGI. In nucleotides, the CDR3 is TGTGCCAGCAGGCCGTTTTTGGGAGAGGCCCAGTACTTC. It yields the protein CASRPFLGEAQYF.

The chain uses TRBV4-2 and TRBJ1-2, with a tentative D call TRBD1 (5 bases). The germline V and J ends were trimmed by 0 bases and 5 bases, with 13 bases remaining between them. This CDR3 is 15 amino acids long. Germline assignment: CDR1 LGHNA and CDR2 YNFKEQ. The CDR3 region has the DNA TGTGCCAGCAGCCAAGATGGGTGGGGCCCTTATGGCTACACCTTC. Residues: CASSQDGWGPYGYTF.

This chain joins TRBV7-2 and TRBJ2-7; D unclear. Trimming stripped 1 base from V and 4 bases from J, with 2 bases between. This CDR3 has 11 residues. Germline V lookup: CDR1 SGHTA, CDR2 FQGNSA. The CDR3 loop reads CASSLVYEQYF. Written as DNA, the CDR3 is TGTGCCAGCAGCTTAGTATACGAGCAGTACTTC.

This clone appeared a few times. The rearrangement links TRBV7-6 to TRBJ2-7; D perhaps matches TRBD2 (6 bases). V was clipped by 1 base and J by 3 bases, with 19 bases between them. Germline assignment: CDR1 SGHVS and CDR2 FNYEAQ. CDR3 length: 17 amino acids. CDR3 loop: CASSLVPRGLLHYEQYF. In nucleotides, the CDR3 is TGTGCCAGCAGCTTAGTACCACGGGGACTCCTCCACTACGAGCAGTACTTC.

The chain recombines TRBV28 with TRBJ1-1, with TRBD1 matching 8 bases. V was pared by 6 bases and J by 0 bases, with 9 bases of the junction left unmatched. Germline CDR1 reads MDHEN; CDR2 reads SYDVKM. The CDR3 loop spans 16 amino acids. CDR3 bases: TGTGCCAGCAGGTCAGGGGGCCTCATTATGAACACTGAAGCTTTCTTT. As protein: CASRSGGLIMNTEAFF. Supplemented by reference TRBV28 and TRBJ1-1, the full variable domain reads DVKVTQSSRYLVKRTGEKVFLECVQDMDHENMFWYRQDPGLGLRLIYFSYDVKMKEKGDIPEGYSVSREKKERFSLILESASTNQTSMYLCASRSGGLIMNTEAFFGQGTRLTVV.

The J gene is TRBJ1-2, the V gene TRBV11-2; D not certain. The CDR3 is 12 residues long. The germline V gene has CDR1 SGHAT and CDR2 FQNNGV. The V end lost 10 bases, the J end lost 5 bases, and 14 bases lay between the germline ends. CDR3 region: CATKGLGYGYTF. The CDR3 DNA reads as TGTGCCACCAAAGGTTTGGGATATGGCTACACCTTC.

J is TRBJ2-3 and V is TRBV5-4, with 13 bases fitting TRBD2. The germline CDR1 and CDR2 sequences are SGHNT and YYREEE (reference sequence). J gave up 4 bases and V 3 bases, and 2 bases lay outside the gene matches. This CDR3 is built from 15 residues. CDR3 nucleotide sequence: TGTGCCAGCAGCTCGGGACTAGCGGGACCAGATACGCAGTATTTT. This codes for CASSSGLAGPDTQYF.

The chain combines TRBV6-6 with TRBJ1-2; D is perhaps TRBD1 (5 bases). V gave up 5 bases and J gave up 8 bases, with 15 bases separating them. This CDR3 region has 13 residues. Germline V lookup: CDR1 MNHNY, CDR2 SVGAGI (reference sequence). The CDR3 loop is CASSDPGPAGYTF. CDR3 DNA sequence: TGTGCCAGCAGTGACCCGGGGCCCGCGGGCTACACCTTC.

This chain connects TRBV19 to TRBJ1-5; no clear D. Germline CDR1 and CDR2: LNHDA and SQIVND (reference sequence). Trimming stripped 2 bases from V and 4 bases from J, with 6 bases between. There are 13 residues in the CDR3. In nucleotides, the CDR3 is TGTGCCAGTAGTATATTGGGGAATCAGCCCCAGCATTTT. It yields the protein CASSILGNQPQHF.